This TCR beta chain was profiled in a study of cytomegalovirus exposure and HLA in healthy donors. In the PCR, 60 Vbeta and 13 Jbeta primers were used. TCRdb's table, derived via immunoSEQ multiplex PCR, lists solely in-frame clones and lacks some. The table lists some 100,000 clones, 70% to 80% of them singletons. V lost 4 bases, J lost 5 bases, and 9 bases stayed unmatched. The V gene's germline CDR1 is SGHTA and CDR2 FQGTGA. The CDR3 loop spans 15 amino acids. This clone occurred a few times. The chain combines TRBV7-3 with TRBJ2-5, with 8 bases fitting TRBD1. This TCR came from a woman between 18 and 30 years old in good health and CMV-seropositive. Sample: PBMCs. The chain's CDR3 is CASSSEDRARETQYF. DNA of the CDR3: TGTGCCAGCAGCTCCGAGGACAGGGCCAGGGAGACCCAGTACTTC.